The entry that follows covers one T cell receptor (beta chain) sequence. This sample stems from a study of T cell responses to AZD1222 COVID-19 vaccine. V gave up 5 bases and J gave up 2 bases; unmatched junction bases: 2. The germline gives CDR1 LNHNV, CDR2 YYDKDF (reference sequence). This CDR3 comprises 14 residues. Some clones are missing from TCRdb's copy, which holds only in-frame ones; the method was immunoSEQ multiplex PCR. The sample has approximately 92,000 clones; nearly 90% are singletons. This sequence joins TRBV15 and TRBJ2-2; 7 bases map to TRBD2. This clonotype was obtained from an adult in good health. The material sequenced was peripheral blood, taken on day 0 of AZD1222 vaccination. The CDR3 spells CATSERGNTGELFF. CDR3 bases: TGTGCCACCAGCGAGCGGGGAAACACCGGGGAGCTGTTTTTT.